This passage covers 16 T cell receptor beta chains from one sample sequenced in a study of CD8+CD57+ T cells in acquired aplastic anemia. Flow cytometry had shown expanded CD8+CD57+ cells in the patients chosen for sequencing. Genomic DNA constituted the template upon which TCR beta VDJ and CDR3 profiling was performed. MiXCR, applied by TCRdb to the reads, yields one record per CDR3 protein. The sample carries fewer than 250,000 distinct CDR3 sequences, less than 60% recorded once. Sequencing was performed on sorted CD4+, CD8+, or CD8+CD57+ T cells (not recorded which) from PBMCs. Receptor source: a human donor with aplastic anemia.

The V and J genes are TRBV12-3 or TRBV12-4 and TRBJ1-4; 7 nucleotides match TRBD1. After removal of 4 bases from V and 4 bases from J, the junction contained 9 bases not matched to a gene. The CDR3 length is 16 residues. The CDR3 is CASSSPQGLNNEKLFF. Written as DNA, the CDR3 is TGTGCCAGCAGTTCACCACAGGGGCTAAATAATGAAAAACTGTTTTTT.

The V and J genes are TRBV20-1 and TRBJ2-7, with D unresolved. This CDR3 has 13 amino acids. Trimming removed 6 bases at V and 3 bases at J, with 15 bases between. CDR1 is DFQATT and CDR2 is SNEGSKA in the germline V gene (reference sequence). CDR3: CSAHRANDYEQYF. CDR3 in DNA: TGCAGTGCCCACCGGGCAAATGACTACGAGCAGTACTTC.

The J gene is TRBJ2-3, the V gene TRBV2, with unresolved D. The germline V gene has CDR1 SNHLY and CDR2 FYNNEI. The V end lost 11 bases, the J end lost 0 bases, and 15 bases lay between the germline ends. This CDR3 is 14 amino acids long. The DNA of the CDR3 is TGTGCCGCCGGACGGGCGACTAGCACAGATACGCAGTATTTT. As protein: CAAGRATSTDTQYF.

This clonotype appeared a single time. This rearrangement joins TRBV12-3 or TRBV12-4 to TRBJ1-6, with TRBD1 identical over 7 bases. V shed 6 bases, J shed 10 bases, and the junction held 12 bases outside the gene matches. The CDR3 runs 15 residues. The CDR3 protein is CASSPTGTPISPLHF. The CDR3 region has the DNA TGTGCCAGCAGCCCGACAGGGACACCGATCTCACCCCTCCACTTT.

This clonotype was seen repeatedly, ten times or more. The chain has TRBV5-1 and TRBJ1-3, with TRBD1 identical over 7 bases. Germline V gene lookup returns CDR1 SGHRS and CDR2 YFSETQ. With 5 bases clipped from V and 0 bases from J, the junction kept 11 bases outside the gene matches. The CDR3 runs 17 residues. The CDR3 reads CASRGGGGKYSGNTIYF. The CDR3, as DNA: TGCGCCAGCAGGGGTGGAGGGGGCAAGTACTCTGGAAACACCATATATTTT.

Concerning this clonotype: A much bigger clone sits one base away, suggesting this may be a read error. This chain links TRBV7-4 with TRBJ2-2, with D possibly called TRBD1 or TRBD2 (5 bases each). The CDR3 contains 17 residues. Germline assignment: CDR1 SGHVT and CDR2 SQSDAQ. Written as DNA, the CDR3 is TGTGCCAGCAGCCCCCGACAGTCTAGGGGTAACACCGGGGAGCTGGTTTTT. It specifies CASSPRQSRGNTGELVF.

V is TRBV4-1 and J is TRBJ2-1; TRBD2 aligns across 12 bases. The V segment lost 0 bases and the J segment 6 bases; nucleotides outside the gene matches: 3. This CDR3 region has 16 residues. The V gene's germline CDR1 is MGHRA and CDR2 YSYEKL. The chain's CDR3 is CASSQDSLAGGNEQFF. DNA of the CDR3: TGCGCCAGCAGCCAAGACTCACTAGCGGGAGGCAATGAGCAGTTCTTC.

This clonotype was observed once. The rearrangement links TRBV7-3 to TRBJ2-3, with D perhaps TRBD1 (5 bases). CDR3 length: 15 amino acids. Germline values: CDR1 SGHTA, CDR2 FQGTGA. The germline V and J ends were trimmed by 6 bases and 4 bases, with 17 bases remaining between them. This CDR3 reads CASRFQVGLPDTQYF. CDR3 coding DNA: TGTGCCAGCAGGTTTCAAGTGGGGCTCCCAGATACGCAGTATTTT. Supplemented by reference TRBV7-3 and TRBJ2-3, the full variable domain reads GAGVSQTPSNKVTEKGKYVELRCDPISGHTALYWYRQSLGQGPEFLIYFQGTGAADDSGLPNDRFFAVRPEGSVSTLKIQRTERGDSAVYLCASRFQVGLPDTQYFGPGTRLTVL.

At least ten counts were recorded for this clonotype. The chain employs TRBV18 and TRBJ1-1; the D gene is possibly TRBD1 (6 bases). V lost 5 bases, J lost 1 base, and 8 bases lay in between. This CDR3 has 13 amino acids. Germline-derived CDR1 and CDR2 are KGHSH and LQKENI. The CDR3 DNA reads TGTGCCAGCTCAACACAGGGGAACACTGAAGCTTTCTTT. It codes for CASSTQGNTEAFF.

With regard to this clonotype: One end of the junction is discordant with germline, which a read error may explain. The CDR3 is CASSDRGRVLVGPPLHF. The CDR3 DNA reads as TGTGCCAGCAGTGATAGGGGCAGGGTTTTAGTGGGGCCACCCCTCCACTTC. The rearrangement joins TRBV2 to TRBJ2-7, with D possibly being TRBD1 (5 bases). This CDR3 has 17 residues. Per the germline V gene, CDR1 is SNHLY and CDR2 is FYNNEI.

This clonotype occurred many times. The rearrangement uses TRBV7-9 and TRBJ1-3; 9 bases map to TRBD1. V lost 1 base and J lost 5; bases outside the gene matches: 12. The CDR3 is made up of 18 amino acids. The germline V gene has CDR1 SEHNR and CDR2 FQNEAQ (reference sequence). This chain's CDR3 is CASSLEGWTGEGRNTIYF. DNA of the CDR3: TGTGCCAGCAGCTTAGAGGGCTGGACAGGGGAAGGAAGAAACACCATATATTTT.

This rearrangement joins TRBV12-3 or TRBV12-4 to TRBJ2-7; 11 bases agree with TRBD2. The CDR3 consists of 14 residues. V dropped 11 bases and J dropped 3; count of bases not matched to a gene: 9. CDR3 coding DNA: TGTGCCTGCCGACTAGCGGGGCACCACTACGAGCAGTACTTC. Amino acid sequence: CACRLAGHHYEQYF.

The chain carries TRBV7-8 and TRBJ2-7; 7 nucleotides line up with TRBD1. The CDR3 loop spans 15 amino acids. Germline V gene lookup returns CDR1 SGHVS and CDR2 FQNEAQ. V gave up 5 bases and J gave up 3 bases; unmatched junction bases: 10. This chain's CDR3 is CASSQGVFYLYEQYF. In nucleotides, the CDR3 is TGTGCCAGCAGCCAGGGGGTATTCTACCTCTACGAGCAGTACTTC.

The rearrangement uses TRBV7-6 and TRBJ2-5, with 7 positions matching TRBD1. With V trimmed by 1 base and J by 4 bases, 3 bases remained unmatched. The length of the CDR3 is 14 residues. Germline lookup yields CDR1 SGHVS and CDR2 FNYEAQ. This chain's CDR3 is CASSLGAGGETQYF. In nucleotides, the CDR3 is TGTGCCAGCAGCTTAGGAGCAGGGGGAGAGACCCAGTACTTC.

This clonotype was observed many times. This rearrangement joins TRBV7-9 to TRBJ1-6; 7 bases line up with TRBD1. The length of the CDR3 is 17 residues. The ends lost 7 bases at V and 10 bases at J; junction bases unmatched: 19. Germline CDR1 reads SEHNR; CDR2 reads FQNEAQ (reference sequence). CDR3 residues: CASIPFTGTADLSPLHF. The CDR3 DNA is TGTGCCAGCATCCCTTTCACCGGGACAGCGGATCTATCACCCCTCCACTTT.

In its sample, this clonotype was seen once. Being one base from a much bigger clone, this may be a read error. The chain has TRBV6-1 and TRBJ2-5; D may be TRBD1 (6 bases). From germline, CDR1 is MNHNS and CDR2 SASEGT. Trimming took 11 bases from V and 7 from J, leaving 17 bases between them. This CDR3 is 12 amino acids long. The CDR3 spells CAHRDTAGTQYF. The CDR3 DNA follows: TGTGCCCACCGGGACACCGCAGGGACCCAGTACTTC.